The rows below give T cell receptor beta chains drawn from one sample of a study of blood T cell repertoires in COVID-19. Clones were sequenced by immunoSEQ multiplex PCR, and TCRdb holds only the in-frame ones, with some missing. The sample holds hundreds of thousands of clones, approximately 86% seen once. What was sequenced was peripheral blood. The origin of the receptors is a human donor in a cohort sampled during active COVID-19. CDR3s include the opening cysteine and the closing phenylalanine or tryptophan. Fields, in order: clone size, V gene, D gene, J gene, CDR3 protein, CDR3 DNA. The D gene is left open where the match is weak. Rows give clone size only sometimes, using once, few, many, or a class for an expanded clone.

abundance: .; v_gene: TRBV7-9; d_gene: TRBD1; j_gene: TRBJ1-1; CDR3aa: CASSSVDRGRGNTEAFF; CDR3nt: TGTGCCAGCAGCTCTGTTGACAGGGGGCGGGGTAACACTGAAGCTTTCTTT
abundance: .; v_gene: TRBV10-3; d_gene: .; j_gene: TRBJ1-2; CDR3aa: CAISESRQSNYGYTF; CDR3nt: TGTGCCATCAGTGAGTCGAGACAGAGTAACTATGGCTACACCTTC
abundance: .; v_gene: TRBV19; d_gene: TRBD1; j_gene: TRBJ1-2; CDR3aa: CASTTKAGGYGYTF; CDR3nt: TGTGCCAGTACCACGAAAGCAGGGGGCTATGGCTACACCTTC
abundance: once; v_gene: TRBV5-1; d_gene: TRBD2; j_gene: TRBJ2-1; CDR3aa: CASSFVGLAGAVPYNEQFF; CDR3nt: TGCGCCAGCAGCTTTGTGGGACTAGCGGGAGCTGTACCCTACAATGAGCAGTTCTTC
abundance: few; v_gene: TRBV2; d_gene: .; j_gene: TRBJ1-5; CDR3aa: CASSVQGGNQPQHF; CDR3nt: TGTGCCAGCAGTGTTCAGGGAGGAAATCAGCCCCAGCATTTT
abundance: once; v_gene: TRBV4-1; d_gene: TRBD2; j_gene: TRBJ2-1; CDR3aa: CASSQDTTSVYNEQFF; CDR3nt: TGCGCCAGCAGCCAAGATACTACTAGCGTGTACAATGAGCAGTTCTTC
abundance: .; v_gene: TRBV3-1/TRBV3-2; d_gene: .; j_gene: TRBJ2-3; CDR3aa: CASSPSGEGGRDTQYF; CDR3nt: TGTGCCAGCAGCCCTTCTGGTGAGGGGGGGAGGGATACGCAGTATTTT
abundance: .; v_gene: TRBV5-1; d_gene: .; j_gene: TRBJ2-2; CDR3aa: CASSPGILRGSGAGELFF; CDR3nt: TGCGCCAGCAGCCCTGGGATCCTCCGAGGGAGTGGGGCCGGGGAGCTGTTTTTT
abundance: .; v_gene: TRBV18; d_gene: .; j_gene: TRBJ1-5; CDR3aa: CASSPEADNQPQHF; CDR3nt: TGTGCCAGCTCACCAGAGGCGGACAATCAGCCCCAGCATTTT
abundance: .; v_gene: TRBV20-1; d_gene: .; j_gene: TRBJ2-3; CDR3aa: CSATTDTQYF; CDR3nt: TGCAGTGCTACGACAGATACGCAGTATTTT
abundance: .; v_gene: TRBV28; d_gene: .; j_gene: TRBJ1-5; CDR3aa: CASSGDTTHQPQHF; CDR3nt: TGTGCCAGCAGTGGGGACACTACTCATCAGCCCCAGCATTTT
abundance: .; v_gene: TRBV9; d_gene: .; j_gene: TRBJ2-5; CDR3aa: CASSVGAAHETQYF; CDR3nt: TGTGCCAGCAGCGTAGGGGCTGCCCACGAGACCCAGTACTTC
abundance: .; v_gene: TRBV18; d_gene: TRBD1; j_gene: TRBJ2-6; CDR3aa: CASSNLRTGMAGANVLTF; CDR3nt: TGTGCCAGCTCAAATCTCAGGACAGGGATGGCTGGGGCCAACGTCCTGACTTTC
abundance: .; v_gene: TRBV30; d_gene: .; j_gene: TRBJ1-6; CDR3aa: CAWSVGRSNSPLHF; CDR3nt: TGTGCCTGGAGTGTGGGGCGGTCCAATTCACCCCTCCACTTT
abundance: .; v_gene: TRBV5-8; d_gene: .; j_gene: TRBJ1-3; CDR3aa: CASRLPGSGNTIYF; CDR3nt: TGTGCCAGCAGGTTGCCCGGGTCCGGAAACACCATATATTTT
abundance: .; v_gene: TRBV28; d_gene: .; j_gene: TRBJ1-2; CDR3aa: CASSLGRVYGYTF; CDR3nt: TGTGCCAGCAGTTTAGGGAGGGTCTATGGCTACACCTTC
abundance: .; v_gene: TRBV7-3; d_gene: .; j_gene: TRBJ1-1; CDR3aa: CASSLTKGGGNTEAFF; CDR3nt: TGTGCCAGCAGCCTCACTAAGGGAGGTGGGAACACTGAAGCTTTCTTT
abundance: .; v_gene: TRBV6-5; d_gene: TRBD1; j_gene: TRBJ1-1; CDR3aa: CASRAQGENTEAFF; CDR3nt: TGTGCCAGCAGGGCACAGGGGGAGAACACTGAAGCTTTCTTT
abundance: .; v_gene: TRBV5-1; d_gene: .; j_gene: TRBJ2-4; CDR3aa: CASSLSGVAKNIQYF; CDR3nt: TGCGCCAGCAGCCTCTCAGGGGTGGCCAAAAACATTCAGTACTTC
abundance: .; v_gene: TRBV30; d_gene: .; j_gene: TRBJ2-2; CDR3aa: CAWSVRRAGELFF; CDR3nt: TGTGCCTGGAGTGTACGACGGGCCGGGGAGCTGTTTTTT
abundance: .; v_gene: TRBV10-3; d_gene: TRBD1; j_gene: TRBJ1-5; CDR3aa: CAISESGQGERQPQHF; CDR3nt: TGTGCCATCAGTGAGTCCGGACAGGGCGAGCGTCAGCCCCAGCATTTT
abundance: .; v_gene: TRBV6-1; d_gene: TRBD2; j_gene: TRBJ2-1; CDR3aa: CASSEWTSGIEQFF; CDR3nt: TGTGCCAGCAGTGAGTGGACTAGCGGGATTGAGCAGTTCTTC
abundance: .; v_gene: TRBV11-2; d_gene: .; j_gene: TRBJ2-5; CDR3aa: CASSLDHLAFGERETQYF; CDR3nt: TGTGCCAGCAGCTTAGACCATCTGGCTTTCGGGGAGAGGGAGACCCAGTACTTC
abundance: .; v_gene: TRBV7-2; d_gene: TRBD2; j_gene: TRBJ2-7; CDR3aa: CASSLVSGGFSYEQYF; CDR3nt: TGTGCCAGCAGCTTAGTTAGCGGGGGGTTTTCCTACGAGCAGTACTTC
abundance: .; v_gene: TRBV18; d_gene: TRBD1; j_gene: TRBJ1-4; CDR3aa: CASSAGQGEEKLFF; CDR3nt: TGTGCCAGCTCAGCGGGACAGGGGGAGGAAAAACTGTTTTTT
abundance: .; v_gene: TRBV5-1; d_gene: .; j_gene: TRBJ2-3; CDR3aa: CASSLAGRGVTDTQYF; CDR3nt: TGCGCCAGCAGCTTGGCCGGCAGGGGTGTGACAGATACGCAGTATTTT
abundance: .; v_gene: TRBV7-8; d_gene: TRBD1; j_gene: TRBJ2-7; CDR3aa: CASSFGTAVEQYF; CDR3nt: TGTGCCAGCAGCTTCGGGACAGCTGTCGAGCAGTACTTC
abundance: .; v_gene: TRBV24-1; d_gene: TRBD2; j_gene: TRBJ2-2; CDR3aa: CATSDPAGITGELFF; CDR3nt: TGTGCCACCAGTGATCCAGCGGGAATCACCGGGGAGCTGTTTTTT
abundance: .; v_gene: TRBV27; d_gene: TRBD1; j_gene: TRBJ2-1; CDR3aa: CASSTQTTGGSEQFF; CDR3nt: TGTGCCAGCAGTACCCAAACGACAGGGGGTTCTGAGCAGTTCTTC
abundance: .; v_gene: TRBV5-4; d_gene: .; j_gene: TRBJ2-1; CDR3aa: CASSPAGYEQFF; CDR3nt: TGTGCCAGCAGCCCTGCTGGCTATGAGCAGTTCTTC
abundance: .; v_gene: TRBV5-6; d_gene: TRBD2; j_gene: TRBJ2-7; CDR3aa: CASSPGGSYEQYF; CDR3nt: TGTGCCAGCAGCCCGGGAGGGTCCTACGAGCAGTACTTC
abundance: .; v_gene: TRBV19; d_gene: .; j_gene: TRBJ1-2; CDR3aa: CASTLRMAVSAYGYTF; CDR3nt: TGTGCCAGTACTCTGCGTATGGCGGTTTCCGCTTATGGCTACACCTTC
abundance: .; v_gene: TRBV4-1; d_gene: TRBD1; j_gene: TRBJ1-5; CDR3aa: CASSPRDRVSNQPQHF; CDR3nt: TGCGCCAGCAGCCCCCGGGACAGGGTTAGCAATCAGCCCCAGCATTTT
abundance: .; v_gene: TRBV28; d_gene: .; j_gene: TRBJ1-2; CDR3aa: CASLGQITGYTF; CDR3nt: TGTGCCAGCCTTGGACAGATCACAGGCTACACCTTC
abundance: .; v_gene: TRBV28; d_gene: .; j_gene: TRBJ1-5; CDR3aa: CATTWQGGNQPQHF; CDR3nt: TGTGCCACCACATGGCAAGGGGGCAATCAGCCCCAGCATTTT
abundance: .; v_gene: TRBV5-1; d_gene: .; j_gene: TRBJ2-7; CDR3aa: CASSSPERTETYEQYF; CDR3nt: TGCGCCAGCAGCTCCCCGGAGCGGACGGAGACCTACGAGCAGTACTTC
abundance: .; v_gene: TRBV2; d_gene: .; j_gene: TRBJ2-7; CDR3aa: CASSEVGLEQYF; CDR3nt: TGTGCCAGCAGTGAAGTCGGACTCGAGCAGTACTTC
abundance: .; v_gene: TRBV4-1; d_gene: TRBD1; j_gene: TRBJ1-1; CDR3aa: CASSQPRTGNTEAFF; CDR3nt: TGCGCCAGCAGCCAACCCCGGACAGGGAACACTGAAGCTTTCTTT
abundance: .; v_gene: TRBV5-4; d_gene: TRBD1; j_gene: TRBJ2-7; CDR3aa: CASSFGQGTGYEQYF; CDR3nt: TGTGCCAGCAGCTTCGGACAGGGGACGGGGTACGAGCAGTACTTC
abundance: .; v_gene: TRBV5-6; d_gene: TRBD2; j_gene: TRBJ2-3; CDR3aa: CASSRRLAGVGDTQYF; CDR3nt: TGTGCCAGCAGCCGACGACTAGCGGGAGTGGGAGATACGCAGTATTTT
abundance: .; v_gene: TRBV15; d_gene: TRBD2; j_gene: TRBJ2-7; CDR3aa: CATSKRDFYEQYF; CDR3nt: TGTGCCACTTCGAAGCGGGATTTCTACGAGCAGTACTTC
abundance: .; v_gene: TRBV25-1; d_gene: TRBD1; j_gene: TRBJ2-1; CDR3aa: CASSVDRGTNEQFF; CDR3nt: TGTGCCAGCAGTGTGGACAGGGGGACAAATGAGCAGTTCTTC
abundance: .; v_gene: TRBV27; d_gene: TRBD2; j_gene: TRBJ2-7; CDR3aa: CASSSTSGRAYEQYF; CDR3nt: TGTGCCAGCAGCTCTACTAGCGGGAGGGCCTACGAGCAGTACTTC
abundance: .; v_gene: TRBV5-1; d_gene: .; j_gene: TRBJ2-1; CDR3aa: CASSLSLGAVSNEQFF; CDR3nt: TGCGCCAGCAGCTTGTCCCTGGGGGCAGTTTCTAATGAGCAGTTCTTC
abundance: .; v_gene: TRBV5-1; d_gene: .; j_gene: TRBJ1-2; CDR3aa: CASSSVAGGSGYTF; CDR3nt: TGCGCCAGCAGCTCGGTGGCCGGGGGGAGTGGCTACACCTTC
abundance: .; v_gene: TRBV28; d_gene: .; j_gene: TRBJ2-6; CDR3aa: CASSATGWEAGANVLTF; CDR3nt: TGTGCCAGCAGTGCAACAGGGTGGGAAGCTGGGGCCAACGTCCTGACTTTC
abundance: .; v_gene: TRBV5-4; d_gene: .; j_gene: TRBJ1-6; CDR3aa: CASSLDMDRTSPLHF; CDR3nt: TGTGCCAGCAGCTTGGATATGGACAGAACGTCACCCCTCCACTTT
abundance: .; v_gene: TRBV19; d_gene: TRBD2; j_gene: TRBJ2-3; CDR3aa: CASSIVLAGGPGTDTQYF; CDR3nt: TGTGCCAGTAGTATAGTACTAGCGGGGGGGCCAGGCACAGATACGCAGTATTTT
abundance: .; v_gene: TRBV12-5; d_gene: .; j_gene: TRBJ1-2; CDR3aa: CASGMQGADYGYTF; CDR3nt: TGTGCTAGTGGCATGCAGGGTGCGGACTATGGCTACACCTTC